This T cell receptor beta chain was observed in a study of cytomegalovirus exposure and HLA in healthy donors. Study as a whole: Falling in the Caucasian-associated ancestry cluster were 65% to 90% of about 400 genotyped donors.

The study ran its PCR with 60 Vbeta and 13 Jbeta primers. Clones were read by immunoSEQ multiplex PCR, and TCRdb kept only the in-frame ones, dropping some. The table records about 36,000 clones, 53% of them present only once. General study results and limits: Earlier analysis found most TCR beta V segments productive about 87% or about 30% of the time.

Per the germline V gene, CDR1 is SGDLS and CDR2 is YYNGEE. The CDR3 is made up of 16 amino acids. Germline trimming cut 1 base from V and 9 bases from J; bases unmatched to any gene: 7. Concerning this clone: Its antigen remains unknown.

The clonotype was recovered from a woman between 40 and 55 years old in good health and CMV-seropositive. The rearrangement links TRBV9 to TRBJ2-2; 12 bases fit TRBD2. The sequenced material came from PBMCs. CDR3 coding DNA: TGTGCCAGCAGCGTAACTAGCGGGGGGCCTTTCCGGGAGCTGTTTTTT. It encodes CASSVTSGGPFRELFF. The whole variable domain, remainder taken from reference TRBV9 and TRBJ2-2, is DSGVTQTPKHLITATGQRVTLRCSPRSGDLSVYWYQQSLDQGLQFLIQYYNGEERAKGNILERFSAQQFPDLHSELNLSSLELGDSALYFCASSVTSGGPFRELFFGEGSRLTVL.